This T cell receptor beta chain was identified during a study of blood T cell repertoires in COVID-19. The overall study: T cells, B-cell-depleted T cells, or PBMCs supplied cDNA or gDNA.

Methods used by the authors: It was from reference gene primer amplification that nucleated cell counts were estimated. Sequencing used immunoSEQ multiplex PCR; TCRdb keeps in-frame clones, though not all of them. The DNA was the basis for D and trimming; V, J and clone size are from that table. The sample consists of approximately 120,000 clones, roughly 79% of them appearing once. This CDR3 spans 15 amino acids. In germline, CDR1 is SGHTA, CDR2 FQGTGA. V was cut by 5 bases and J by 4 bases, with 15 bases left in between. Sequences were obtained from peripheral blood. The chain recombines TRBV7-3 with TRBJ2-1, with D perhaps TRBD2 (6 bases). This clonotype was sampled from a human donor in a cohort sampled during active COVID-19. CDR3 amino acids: CASSKSGGAYNEQFF. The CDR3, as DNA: TGTGCCAGCAGCAAGAGCGGAGGGGCTTACAATGAGCAGTTCTTC.